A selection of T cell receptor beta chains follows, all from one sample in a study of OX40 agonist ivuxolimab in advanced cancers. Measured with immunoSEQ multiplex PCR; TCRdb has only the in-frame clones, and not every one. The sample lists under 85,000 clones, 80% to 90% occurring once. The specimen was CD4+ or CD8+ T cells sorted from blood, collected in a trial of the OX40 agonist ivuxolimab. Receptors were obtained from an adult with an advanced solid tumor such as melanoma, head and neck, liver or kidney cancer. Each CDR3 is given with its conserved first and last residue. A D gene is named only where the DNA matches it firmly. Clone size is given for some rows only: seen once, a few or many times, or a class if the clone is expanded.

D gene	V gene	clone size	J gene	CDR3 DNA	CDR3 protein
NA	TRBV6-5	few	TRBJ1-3	TGTGCCAGCAGCCCCCCGGACGGAAACACCATATATTTT	CASSPPDGNTIYF
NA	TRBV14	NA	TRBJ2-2	TGTGCCAGCAGCCGGTTATCGTTGGGCAGCGGGGAGCTGTTTTTT	CASSRLSLGSGELFF
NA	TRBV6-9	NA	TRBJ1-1	TGTGCCAGCAGCTCCGGGACCCGGCTCGGAAAGGCTTTCTTT	CASSSGTRLGKAFF
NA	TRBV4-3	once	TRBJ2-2	TGCGCCAGCAGCCAACAGACCGATAACACCGGGGAGCTGTTTTTT	CASSQQTDNTGELFF
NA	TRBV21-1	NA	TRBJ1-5	TGTGCCAGCAGCAAAGGACTTACGGATGGCAATCAGCCCCAGCATTTT	CASSKGLTDGNQPQHF
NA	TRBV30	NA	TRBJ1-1	TGTGCCTGGAATGGGGCCACTGAAGCTTTCTTT	CAWNGATEAFF
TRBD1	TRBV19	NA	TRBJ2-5	TGTGCCAGTAGTTCCAGGGGGCGGGAGACCCAGTACTTC	CASSSRGRETQYF
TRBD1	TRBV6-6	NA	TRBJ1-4	TGTGCCAGCAGTTACGACAGGGGTAATGAAAAACTGTTTTTT	CASSYDRGNEKLFF
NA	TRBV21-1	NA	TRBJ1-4	TGTGCCAGCAGCAAAGCCGAAGGTCGTGAGAAAGGAAATGAAAAACTGTTTTTT	CASSKAEGREKGNEKLFF
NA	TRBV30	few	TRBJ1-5	TGTGGTCAGTCCCAGGGAGGGGATCAGCCCCAGCATTTT	CGQSQGGDQPQHF
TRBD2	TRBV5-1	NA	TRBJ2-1	TGCGCCAGCAGAGGACTATTTAGCGGGAGGGCCGACAATGAGCAGTTCTTC	CASRGLFSGRADNEQFF
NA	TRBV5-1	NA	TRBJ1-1	TGCGCCACCTCAGTGGGGGTACCGAACACTGAAGCTTTCTTT	CATSVGVPNTEAFF
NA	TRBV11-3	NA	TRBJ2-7	TGTGCCACCTCGACAGGTTTCCTTTACTACGAGCAGTACTTC	CATSTGFLYYEQYF
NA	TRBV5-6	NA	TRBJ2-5	TGTGCCAGCAGCCCCACGGGTGTAGAGGAGACCCAGTACTTC	CASSPTGVEETQYF
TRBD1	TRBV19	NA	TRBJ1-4	TGTGCCATCGCACCGACAGGGGTCTTTGAAAAACTGTTTTTT	CAIAPTGVFEKLFF
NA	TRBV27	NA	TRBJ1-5	TGTGCCAGCAGTTTCCGGGATGGACAGCCCCAGCATTTT	CASSFRDGQPQHF
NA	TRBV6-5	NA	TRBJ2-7	TGTGCCAGCAGACGAACCCTAAGCTCCTACGAGCAGTACTTC	CASRRTLSSYEQYF
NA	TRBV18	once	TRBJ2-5	TGTGCCAGCTCAGGGGAGACCCAGTACTTC	CASSGETQYF
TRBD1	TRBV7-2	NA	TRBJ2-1	TGTGCCAGCAGAAAATCCTTGGGGACAGGGGACAATGAGCAGTTCTTC	CASRKSLGTGDNEQFF
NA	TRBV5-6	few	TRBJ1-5	TGTGCCAGCAGCTTGAACAGGGATCAGCCCCAGCATTTT	CASSLNRDQPQHF
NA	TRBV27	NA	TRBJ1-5	TGTGCCAGCAGTTTTCGGGGTAAAAGTCAGCCCCAGCATTTT	CASSFRGKSQPQHF
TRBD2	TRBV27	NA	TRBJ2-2	TGTGCCAGCAGTTTATCGCTAGCGGGAGGGCCCGGGGAGCTGTTTTTT	CASSLSLAGGPGELFF
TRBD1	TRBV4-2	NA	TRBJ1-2	TGTGCCAGCAGCCAGGGGGACAGGGTTCGCGATGGCTACACCTTC	CASSQGDRVRDGYTF
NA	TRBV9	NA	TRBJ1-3	TGTGCCAGCAGCGTAGCTCACGGCGGCTCTGGAAACACCATATATTTT	CASSVAHGGSGNTIYF
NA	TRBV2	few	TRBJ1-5	TGTGCCAGCAGACGAACAGGGTACGGTCAGCCCCAGCATTTT	CASRRTGYGQPQHF
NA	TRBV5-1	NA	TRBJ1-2	TGCGCCAGCAGCTTGGGGGGATCTCTTGGCTACACCTTC	CASSLGGSLGYTF
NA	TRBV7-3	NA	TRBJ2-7	TGTGCCAGCAGCGCCAGGGGCGACAGCTCCTACGAGCAGTACTTC	CASSARGDSSYEQYF
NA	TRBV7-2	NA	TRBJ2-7	TGTGCCAGCAGGCCCCAGGGGGGAACAAGCTCCTACGAGCAGTACTTC	CASRPQGGTSSYEQYF
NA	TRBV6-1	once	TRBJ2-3	TGTGCCAGCAGTTATTTGGACACAGATACGCAGTATTTT	CASSYLDTDTQYF